This T cell receptor (beta chain) was recorded in a study of post-analysis software for immune sequencing data. Study-level background: The disease courses covered relapsing-remitting, secondary progressive and progressive-relapsing multiple sclerosis.

The V end lost 3 bases, the J end lost 1 base, and 9 bases lay between the germline ends. Looked up from germline, CDR1 is SQVTM and CDR2 is ANQGSEA. The CDR3 extends over 13 amino acids. Study observations and caveats: TRBV segments more frequent in patients than in controls numbered about 5 and included TRBV5-6, TRBV5-1 and TRBV20-1. Batch-matched samples strongly co-clustered by F measure. Multiple sclerosis patients had significantly lower normalized Chao1 diversity than controls.

Presence of unique molecular identifiers characterized the TCR beta cDNA libraries. Each sample of about 0.95 to 11 million input T cells yielded about 500,000 cDNA molecules, so each molecule approximated one T cell. TCRdb used MiXCR to reprocess the PCR reads, holding one entry per CDR3 protein. The data contain hundreds of thousands of distinct CDR3 sequences, around 40% of them singletons. This clonotype appeared a few times. As yet, its antigen is unknown. The sequenced material came from blood. This TCR was recovered from a girl between 5 and 17 years old with multiple sclerosis. The chain has TRBV29-1 and TRBJ2-5; perhaps TRBD1 as D (6 bases). CDR3 sequence: CSVDGTTQETQYF. Written as DNA, the CDR3 is TGCAGCGTTGACGGGACAACCCAAGAGACCCAGTACTTC. The full variable domain, rest sourced from reference TRBV29-1 and TRBJ2-5, is SAVISQKPSRDICQRGTSLTIQCQVDSQVTMMFWYRQQPGQSLTLIATANQGSEATYESGFVIDKFPISRPNLTFSTLTVSNMSPEDSSIYLCSVDGTTQETQYFGPGTRLLVL.